This T cell receptor beta chain was recovered during a study of CD8 T cells in ankylosing spondylitis. General study results and limits: Eight or nine highly homologous variants made up a TCR beta motif that seemed to typify ankylosing spondylitis blood. Disease-linked clones, CD8+, were relatively rare in peripheral blood. According to the report, clones linked to the disease were significantly enriched in matched synovial fluid samples taken from ankylosing spondylitis patients.

MiXCR, run by TCRdb on the 5' RACE reads, gives a single entry per CDR3 protein. The sample records a few hundred thousand distinct CDR3 sequences, under 14% being singletons. Germline V CDR1 and CDR2: MNHNS, SASEGT. Trimming shortened V by 7 bases and J by 0 bases, and 13 bases separated the two germline ends. The CDR3 covers 14 residues. This clonotype was seen repeatedly, ten times or more. The antigen is unknown. This TCR derives from a female donor with ankylosing spondylitis or in good health (not recorded which). The chain recombines TRBV6-1 with TRBJ2-7; maybe TRBD2 (5 bases). The sequencing input was blood, either unsorted or a sorted T cell fraction (not recorded which). CDR3 sequence reads: CASKSLSGSYEQYF. The CDR3 bases are TGTGCCAGCAAAAGTCTCAGCGGCTCCTACGAGCAGTACTTC.